This T cell receptor (beta chain) was observed in a study of T cells in Graves' hyperthyroidism and ophthalmopathy. Only a few counts were recorded for this clonotype. Participants, patients aged 18 to 65, had newly diagnosed hyperthyroidism with a duration under 2 months. The investigators amplified TCR beta CDR3 regions from RNA transcripts. The HTBI set primed first-round TCR CDR3 RT-PCR. TCRdb reanalysed the multiplex PCR reads using MiXCR and keeps one entry per CDR3 protein. The sample has hundreds of thousands of distinct CDR3 sequences, more than 13% seen once; the top ten hold about 30%. The germline V and J ends were trimmed by 0 bases and 0 bases, with 8 bases remaining between them. This CDR3 is 14 amino acids long. Germline-derived CDR1 and CDR2 are GTSNPN and SVGIG (reference sequence).

This chain uses TRBV30 with TRBJ2-5, with D uncertain. Sequencing used blood. The source is a woman aged 30 to 39 with Graves' hyperthyroidism. The CDR3, as DNA: TGTGCCTGGAGTGTAACGAGGTACCAAGAGACCCAGTACTTC. Translation gives CAWSVTRYQETQYF.